The 2 T cell receptor beta chains below all came from one sample that was sequenced in a study of T cells after yellow fever vaccination. TCRdb re-called the 5' RACE reads with MiXCR, one entry per CDR3 protein. Here the sample spans 250,000 to 350,000 distinct CDR3 sequences, around 4.5% being singletons. The specimen comprised PBMCs, sampled 15 days after the yellow fever booster vaccination. These receptors were obtained from a young man who received the YFV17D yellow fever vaccine.

This clonotype was observed at least ten times. The chain employs TRBV4-3 and TRBJ2-4; 11 positions agree with TRBD1. Unmatched junction bases numbered 7, after V lost 1 base and J lost 2 bases. CDR3 length: 18 amino acids. Germline CDR1 and CDR2: LGHNA and YSLEER. Here the CDR3 reads CASSQARTGGWSKNIQYF. The CDR3 bases are TGCGCCAGCAGCCAAGCCCGGACAGGGGGCTGGTCCAAAAACATTCAGTACTTC.

This clonotype was seen more than once but under ten times. The chain has TRBV7-8 and TRBJ2-5; perhaps TRBD2 as D (5 bases). This CDR3 is 14 amino acids long. Per the germline V gene, CDR1 is SGHVS and CDR2 is FQNEAQ. V shed 2 bases and J shed 2 bases, with 9 bases lying between them. The CDR3 spells CASSLIALQETQYF. The DNA of the CDR3 is TGTGCCAGCAGCTTAATAGCGCTACAAGAGACCCAGTACTTC.